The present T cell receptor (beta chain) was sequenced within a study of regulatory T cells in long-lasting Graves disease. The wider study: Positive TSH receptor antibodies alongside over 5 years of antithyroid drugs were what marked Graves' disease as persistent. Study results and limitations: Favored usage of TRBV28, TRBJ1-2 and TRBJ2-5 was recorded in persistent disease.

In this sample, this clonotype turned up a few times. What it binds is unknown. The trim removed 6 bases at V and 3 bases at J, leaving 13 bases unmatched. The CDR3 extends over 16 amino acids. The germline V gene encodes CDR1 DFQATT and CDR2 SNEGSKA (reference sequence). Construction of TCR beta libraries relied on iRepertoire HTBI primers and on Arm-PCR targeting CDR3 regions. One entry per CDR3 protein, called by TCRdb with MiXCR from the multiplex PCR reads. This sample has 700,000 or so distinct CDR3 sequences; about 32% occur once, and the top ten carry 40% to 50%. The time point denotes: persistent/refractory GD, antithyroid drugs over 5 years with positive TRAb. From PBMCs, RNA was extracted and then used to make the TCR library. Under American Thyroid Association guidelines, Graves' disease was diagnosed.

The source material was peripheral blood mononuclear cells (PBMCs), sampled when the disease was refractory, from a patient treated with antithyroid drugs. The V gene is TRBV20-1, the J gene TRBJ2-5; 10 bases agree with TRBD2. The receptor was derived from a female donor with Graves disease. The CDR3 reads CSAYGPAGGREETQYF. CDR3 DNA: TGCAGTGCCTACGGGCCAGCGGGAGGGCGGGAAGAGACCCAGTACTTC.